A single sample gave rise to the 19 T cell receptor beta chains below, sequenced in a study of shared clonotypes between healthy human individuals. Here immunoSEQ multiplex PCR was the method, and the copy in TCRdb shows in-frame clones only, minus some. There are about 690,000 clones in the sample; roughly 91% occur only once, and 34% lies in the top ten. Sequenced input: memory CD8+ T cells from PBMCs. Specified subset: CD45RO+ cells pooled with CCR7-negative TemRA cells. These receptors all come from a man in his late teens or twenties in good health. Some clones in this sample may be carry-over from other donors' samples.

The chain is built from TRBV9 and TRBJ1-1; TRBD1 matches 7 bases. V shed 4 bases, J shed 7 bases, and the junction held 7 bases outside the gene matches. CDR1 SGDLS and CDR2 YYNGEE come from the germline V gene. The CDR3 spans 13 residues. The CDR3 sequence: CASSPGTANEAFF. The CDR3 DNA reads TGTGCCAGCAGCCCCGGGACAGCAAATGAAGCTTTCTTT.

CDR3 sequence: CASSLRDRPSRRVTQYF. The DNA for the CDR3 is TGTGCCAGCAGTTTGCGGGACAGGCCGTCCCGAAGAGTGACCCAGTACTTC. The chain recombines TRBV28 with TRBJ2-5; 8 positions match TRBD1. The V and J ends lost 3 bases and 7 bases, in that order; junction bases with no gene match: 16. The CDR3 totals 17 residues. Per germline, CDR1 MDHEN and CDR2 SYDVKM.

This chain uses TRBV11-2 with TRBJ1-1, with 7 positions matching TRBD1. This CDR3 region has 16 residues. J was trimmed by 1 base and V by 2 bases; bases with no gene match: 7. Looked up from germline, CDR1 is SGHAT and CDR2 is FQNNGV. The chain's CDR3 is CASSLFQSGGNTEAFF. CDR3 nucleotides: TGTGCCAGCAGCTTATTTCAGTCAGGGGGGAACACTGAAGCTTTCTTT.

This clone was counted a few times. The V call is TRBV7-2, the J call TRBJ2-1; D may be TRBD1 (5 bases). Germline V gene sequence: CDR1 SGHTA, CDR2 FQGNSA. The ends were cut back, 5 bases at V and 5 bases at J, with 19 bases in the middle. The CDR3 is made up of 16 amino acids. CDR3 sequence (DNA): TGTGCCAGCAGCACCAATAGCCGTCCCAGGGACAATGAGCAGTTCTTC. It yields the protein CASSTNSRPRDNEQFF.

This chain joins TRBV7-9 and TRBJ2-1; no firm D call. Trimming cost V 3 bases and J 5 bases, with 11 bases left between them. Looked up from germline, CDR1 is SEHNR and CDR2 is FQNEAQ (reference sequence). This CDR3 has 14 residues. The DNA of the CDR3 is TGTGCCAGCAGCTTTTACTCCAAAGACAATGAGCAGTTCTTC. Residues: CASSFYSKDNEQFF.

This chain joins TRBV4-1 and TRBJ2-2, with D perhaps matching TRBD2 (6 bases). CDR1 is MGHRA, CDR2 YSYEKL, per germline. This CDR3 spans 15 amino acids. V gave up 3 bases and J gave up 6 bases, with 14 bases separating them. The chain's CDR3 is CASSQGLARSGELFF. The CDR3 DNA reads as TGCGCCAGCAGCCAGGGACTTGCCCGATCCGGGGAGCTGTTTTTT.

The J gene is TRBJ1-5, the V gene TRBV7-8; D possibly corresponds to TRBD1 (6 bases). This CDR3 is 15 amino acids long. Deletions cut 4 bases from V and 4 bases from J, with 14 bases between. Looked up from germline, CDR1 is SGHVS and CDR2 is FQNEAQ. CDR3 protein: CASSSGQGSNQPQHF. CDR3 bases: TGTGCCAGCAGCTCGGGACAAGGGAGTAATCAGCCCCAGCATTTT. The full variable domain, rest sourced from reference TRBV7-8 and TRBJ1-5, is GAGVSQSPRYKVAKRGQDVALRCDPISGHVSLFWYQQALGQGPEFLTYFQNEAQLDKSGLPSDRFFAERPEGSVSTLKIQRTQQEDSAVYLCASSSGQGSNQPQHFGDGTRLSIL.

This clone appeared once. The chain uses TRBV4-3 and TRBJ1-3; TRBD1 matches 7 bases. The CDR3 loop spans 16 amino acids. The ends lost 1 base at V and 0 bases at J; junction bases unmatched: 3. The germline gives CDR1 LGHNA, CDR2 YSLEER. CDR3 sequence: CASSQGDRVSGNTIYF. CDR3 in DNA: TGCGCCAGCAGCCAAGGGGACAGAGTCTCTGGAAACACCATATATTTT.

The table lists this clone with a count of one. V is TRBV5-4 and J is TRBJ2-2, with a tentative D call TRBD2 (6 bases). The CDR3 is 14 amino acids. V was cut by 4 bases and J by 3 bases, with 10 bases left in between. Germline lookup yields CDR1 SGHNT and CDR2 YYREEE (reference sequence). The CDR3 reads CASSRRDYTGELFF. Here the CDR3 DNA reads TGTGCCAGCAGCCGCCGGGACTACACCGGGGAGCTGTTTTTT.

The CDR3 region has the DNA TGTGCCAGCAGACGAGAAGTCTACAGGGGGCCCCGTCCTACTGAAGCTTTCTTT. Translation gives CASRREVYRGPRPTEAFF. The chain is built from TRBV5-6 and TRBJ1-1; 9 nucleotides line up with TRBD1. The V and J ends lost 5 bases and 5 bases, in that order; junction bases with no gene match: 19. The germline V gene encodes CDR1 SGHDT and CDR2 YYEEEE. The CDR3 has 18 amino acids.

The count of this clone is one. This CDR3 reads CASSQEEGGPGIQYF. The CDR3 DNA follows: TGTGCCAGCAGCCAAGAGGAGGGAGGGCCGGGCATTCAGTACTTC. The chain combines TRBV4-2 with TRBJ2-4, with 7 bases matching TRBD2. CDR1 and CDR2 (germline): LGHNA, YNFKEQ. Germline trimming cut 0 bases from V and 9 bases from J; bases unmatched to any gene: 8. The CDR3 runs 15 residues.

V usage is TRBV27 and J usage is TRBJ1-2; the D gene is possibly TRBD1 (5 bases). With 3 bases removed from V and 4 bases from J, the gap between germline ends came to 18 bases. Germline-derived CDR1 and CDR2 are MNHEY and SMNVEV (reference sequence). This CDR3 has 16 residues. In nucleotides, the CDR3 is TGTGCCAGCAGTTTTCTCCCTCGGCAGGGCCCCTATGGCTACACCTTC. As protein: CASSFLPRQGPYGYTF.

The chain joins TRBV11-3 to TRBJ2-1, with 10 bases matching TRBD2. Trimming took 3 bases from V and 5 from J; bases not matched to a gene: 4. The CDR3 totals 15 residues. Per the germline V gene, CDR1 is SGHNT and CDR2 is YENEEA. CDR3 coding DNA: TGTGCCAGCAGCTTTCGGACTAGCGGTAACAATGAGCAGTTCTTC. It is translated as CASSFRTSGNNEQFF.

V is TRBV6-1 and J is TRBJ2-7; 8 bases agree with TRBD1. Trimming took 8 bases from V and 1 from J; bases not matched to a gene: 4. This CDR3 region has 13 residues. CDR1 and CDR2 from the germline V gene are MNHNS and SASEGT. The CDR3 coding sequence is TGTGCCAGCGTGGGACAGGTGTCCTACGAGCAGTACTTC. As protein: CASVGQVSYEQYF.

This sequence joins TRBV27 and TRBJ2-7; no firm D call. The CDR3 totals 13 residues. Germline values: CDR1 MNHEY, CDR2 SMNVEV (reference sequence). Trimming stripped 5 bases from V and 7 bases from J, with 15 bases between. The CDR3 spells CASSPRFMGEQYF. The CDR3 DNA follows: TGTGCCAGCAGTCCCCGATTTATGGGGGAGCAGTACTTC.

The V gene is TRBV29-1, the J gene TRBJ1-2; D might be TRBD1 (5 bases). The CDR3 loop spans 11 amino acids. V gave up 5 bases and J gave up 7 bases, with 11 bases separating them. CDR1 and CDR2 (germline): SQVTM, ANQGSEA. CDR3 sequence (DNA): TGCAGCGTTCGGGGGGAGAGTGGCTACACCTTC. Translated: CSVRGESGYTF. Variable domain in full (rest from reference TRBV29-1 and TRBJ1-2): SAVISQKPSRDICQRGTSLTIQCQVDSQVTMMFWYRQQPGQSLTLIATANQGSEATYESGFVIDKFPISRPNLTFSTLTVSNMSPEDSSIYLCSVRGESGYTFGSGTRLTVV.

The V and J genes are TRBV5-6 and TRBJ1-5, with a weak D call TRBD1 (5 bases). Germline assignment: CDR1 SGHDT and CDR2 YYEEEE. V was clipped by 1 base and J by 4 bases, with 15 bases between them. The CDR3 consists of 16 residues. The CDR3 loop reads CASSLSVWGPNQPQHF. CDR3 DNA sequence: TGTGCCAGCAGCTTGAGTGTCTGGGGACCGAATCAGCCCCAGCATTTT.

The chain carries TRBV5-1 and TRBJ2-1, with D perhaps TRBD1 or TRBD2 (5 bases each). Trimming stripped 5 bases from V and 5 bases from J, with 14 bases between. The CDR3 has 14 amino acids. Germline V lookup: CDR1 SGHRS, CDR2 YFSETQ. The CDR3 region has the DNA TGCGCCAGCAGATATGGGGCCGGGGACAATGAGCAGTTCTTC. It specifies CASRYGAGDNEQFF.

The V gene is TRBV25-1, the J gene TRBJ2-7; perhaps TRBD2 as D (6 bases). V was shortened by 5 bases and J by 2 bases, with 16 bases between the two germline ends. CDR1 MGHDK and CDR2 SYGVNS come from the germline V gene. The CDR3 is 15 amino acids. The CDR3 sequence: CASSFFSGEAYEQYF. The DNA for the CDR3 is TGTGCCAGCAGTTTTTTTTCGGGGGAGGCCTACGAGCAGTACTTC.